This TCR beta chain was found in a study of T cells in Graves' hyperthyroidism and ophthalmopathy. Amplification of TCR beta CDR3 regions used RNA as the template. Researchers ran a first-round RT-PCR on the TCR CDR3 using the HTBI primer set. TCRdb re-derived calls from the multiplex PCR reads in MiXCR, one entry per CDR3 protein. The profile shows about 570,000 distinct CDR3 sequences, just over 45% of them singletons. Investigators excluded patients with uncontrolled infection, other autoimmune disease, pregnancy or lactation. Study-wide results and limits: A model using 13 V-J features told ophthalmopathy apart from stable hyperthyroidism. Blood also showed most of the thyroid clonotypes that were expanded above 0.001. Onset of ophthalmopathy came a median roughly 6.5 months after the model predicted it.

Comment on this clonotype: What it binds is not known.

Trimming shortened V by 1 base and J by 2 bases, and 8 bases separated the two germline ends. Germline V lookup: CDR1 SNHLY, CDR2 FYNNEI. The CDR3 covers 14 residues. The chain combines TRBV2 with TRBJ1-1; D possibly corresponds to TRBD1 (6 bases). The sample consisted of peripheral blood or thyroid tissue (not recorded which). This sequence was found in an adult woman with Graves' disease, either hyperthyroidism or ophthalmopathy (not recorded which). The CDR3 sequence: CASSEVGGNTEAFF. The CDR3 nucleotides are TGTGCCAGCAGTGAAGTAGGGGGAAACACTGAAGCTTTCTTT.